This passage covers 2 T cell receptor beta chains from one sample sequenced in a study of tumor-infiltrating lymphocytes in primary liver carcinoma. Unsorted bulk tissue, about 18-31 mg of it, served as the source for co-extraction of RNA and DNA. Total RNA amounting to 500 ng was the source from which TCR beta cDNA was made with a constant-region primer. Modified slightly, ARM-PCR produced TCR beta libraries over three nested multiplex PCR rounds. For 10 cycles apiece, the opening two PCR rounds ran with TRBV1-TRBV30 forward primers and a C-beta reverse primer. Using its own MiXCR run on the multiplex PCR reads, TCRdb lists one record per CDR3 protein. The sample has approximately 30,000 distinct CDR3 sequences; 76% are singletons. Sequencing was performed on liver tumor tissue from sampling region 5. Subset of the sample: tumor region T5, tumor centre. Receptors were obtained from a man aged 40-49 years with primary liver carcinoma and hepatitis B virus infection.

CDR3 residues: CASIQGARGQGFFTPTDEQFF. The CDR3 nucleotides are TGCGCCAGTATCCAAGGTGCGCGGGGGCAGGGGTTTTTCACCCCCACGGATGAGCAGTTCTTC. The chain combines TRBV4-1 with TRBJ2-1, with D perhaps TRBD2 (7 bases). The germline gives CDR1 MGHRA, CDR2 YSYEKL. The CDR3 is 21 amino acids. V was shortened by 9 bases and J by 8 bases, with 41 bases between the two germline ends.

Worth noting for this clonotype: A much larger clonotype is one base distant, so this may be a read error. V is TRBV9 and J is TRBJ1-1; unclear D gene. Germline V gene sequence: CDR1 SGDLS, CDR2 YYNGEE. The CDR3 is 13 residues long. V was trimmed by 4 bases and J by 5 bases, leaving 12 bases between them. CDR3 DNA: TGTGCCAGCAGCTGGGGTGACGGAACTGAAGCTTTCTTT. It codes for CASSWGDGTEAFF.